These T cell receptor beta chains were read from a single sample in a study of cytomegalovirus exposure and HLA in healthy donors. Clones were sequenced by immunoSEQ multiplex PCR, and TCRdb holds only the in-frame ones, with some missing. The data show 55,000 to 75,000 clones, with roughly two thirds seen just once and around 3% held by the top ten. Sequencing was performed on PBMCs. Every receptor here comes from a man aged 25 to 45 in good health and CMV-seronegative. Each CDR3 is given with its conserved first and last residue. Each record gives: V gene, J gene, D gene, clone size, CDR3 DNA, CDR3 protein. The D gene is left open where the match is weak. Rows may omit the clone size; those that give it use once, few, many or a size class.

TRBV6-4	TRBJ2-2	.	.	TGTGCCAGCAGTCCTGACATGGCCGGGGAGCTGTTTTTT	CASSPDMAGELFF
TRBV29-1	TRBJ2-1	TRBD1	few	TGCAGCGTTACTGACTCCGGGACAGGGTCTCCGTATGAGCAGTTCTTC	CSVTDSGTGSPYEQFF
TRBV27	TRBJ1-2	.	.	TGTGCCAGCAGTTACACCAGGGGAAATGGCTACACCTTC	CASSYTRGNGYTF
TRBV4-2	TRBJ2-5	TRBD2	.	TGTGCCAGCAGCCAAGATCGGGCTAGCGGGGGGAGTCCAGAGACCCAGTACTTC	CASSQDRASGGSPETQYF
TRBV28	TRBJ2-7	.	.	TGTGCCAGCAGTGGGGGGACCTACGAGCAGTACTTC	CASSGGTYEQYF
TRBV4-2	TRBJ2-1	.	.	TGTGCCAGCAGCCAAGCCACTCACTCCTACAATGAGCAGTTCTTC	CASSQATHSYNEQFF
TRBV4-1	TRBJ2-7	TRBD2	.	TGCGCCAGCAGCCAAGACGCTAGCGGGTCCTACGAGCAGTACTTC	CASSQDASGSYEQYF
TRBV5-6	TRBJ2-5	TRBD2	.	TGTGCCAGCAGCTTAAGCGGGGGGCGGGAGACCCAGTACTTC	CASSLSGGRETQYF
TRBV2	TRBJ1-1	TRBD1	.	TGTGCCAGCAGTGAAGAGAGGGGGCTGGGAGCTTTCTTT	CASSEERGLGAFF
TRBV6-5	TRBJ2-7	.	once	TGTGCCAGCAGTTACGGCAGAACACCCTCCTACGAGCAGTACTTC	CASSYGRTPSYEQYF
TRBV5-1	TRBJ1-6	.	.	TGCGCCAGCAGCTTGGAGGCAGGGGTTTATAATTCACCCCTCCACTTT	CASSLEAGVYNSPLHF
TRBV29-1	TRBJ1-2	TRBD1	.	TGCAGCGCCGAAACCGGGACAGGGAGCGGCTACACCTTC	CSAETGTGSGYTF
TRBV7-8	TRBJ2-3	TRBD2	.	TGTGCCAGCAGCTTAGTCGGGGGGGCCACAGATACGCAGTATTTT	CASSLVGGATDTQYF
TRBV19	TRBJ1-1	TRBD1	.	TGTGCCAGTAGTTTGGGACAGCACACTGAAGCTTTCTTT	CASSLGQHTEAFF
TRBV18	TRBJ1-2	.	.	TGTGCCAGCTCAGCGGACAGTAACTATGGCTACACCTTC	CASSADSNYGYTF
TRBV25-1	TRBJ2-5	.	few	TGTGCCAGCAGTGAAAAAGGAGGGGGGGGAAAGACCCAGTACTTC	CASSEKGGGGKTQYF
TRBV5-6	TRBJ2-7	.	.	TGTGCCAGCAGCGTTAACTACGAGCAGTACTTC	CASSVNYEQYF
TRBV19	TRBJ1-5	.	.	TGTGCCAGTAGTCCCCAGTTCTCGAATCAGCCCCAGCATTTT	CASSPQFSNQPQHF
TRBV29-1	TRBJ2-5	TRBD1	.	TGCAGCGTTAAGGGACAGAAAGAGACCCAGTACTTC	CSVKGQKETQYF
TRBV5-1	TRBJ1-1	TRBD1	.	TGCGCCAGCAGTAAGACAGGGGAGAACACTGAAGCTTTCTTT	CASSKTGENTEAFF
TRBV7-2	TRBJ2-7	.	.	TGTGCCAGCAGCCCGCGGGACGGCACCTACGAGCAGTACTTC	CASSPRDGTYEQYF
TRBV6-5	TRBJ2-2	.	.	TGTGCCAGCAGAAACCCAAGGAGGGGGGAGCTGTTTTTT	CASRNPRRGELFF
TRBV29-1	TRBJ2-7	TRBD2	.	TGCAGCGTTGTAGCGGGGTCACCCTACGAGCAGTACTTC	CSVVAGSPYEQYF
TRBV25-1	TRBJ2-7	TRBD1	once	TGTGCCAGCAGTGAATTGTACAGGGGCGAGCAGTACTTC	CASSELYRGEQYF
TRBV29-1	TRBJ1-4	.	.	TGCAGCGTTGTTGACAGTACAACTAATGAAAAACTGTTTTTT	CSVVDSTTNEKLFF
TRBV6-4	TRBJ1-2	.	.	TGTGCCAGCAGATGGACAGCTCCCCCACCTAACTATGGCTACACCTTC	CASRWTAPPPNYGYTF
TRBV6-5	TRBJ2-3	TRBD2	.	TGTGCCGCCTCACTGGCGGGGGGCACAGATACGCAGTATTTT	CAASLAGGTDTQYF
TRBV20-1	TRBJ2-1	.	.	TGCAGTGCTAGAGTCGTTGATGAGCAGTTCTTC	CSARVVDEQFF
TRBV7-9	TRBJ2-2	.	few	TGTTCCAGCAGCTTGATGACTGGGTTCGCGAACACCGGGGAGCTGTTTTTT	CSSSLMTGFANTGELFF
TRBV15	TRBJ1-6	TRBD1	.	TGTGCCACCAGCAGACCCACAGGGGGCATTTCACCCCTCCACTTT	CATSRPTGGISPLHF
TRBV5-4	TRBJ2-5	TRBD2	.	TGTGCCAGCAATCCGAGGGCTAGCGGGAGAGATGATCAAGAGACCCAGTACTTC	CASNPRASGRDDQETQYF
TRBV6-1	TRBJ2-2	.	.	TGTGCCAGCAGTGCAGACATCTCGAACACCGGGGAGCTGTTTTTT	CASSADISNTGELFF
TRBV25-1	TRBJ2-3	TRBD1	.	TGTGCCTCCCAGGGCAGGGGGTACACAGATACGCAGTATTTT	CASQGRGYTDTQYF
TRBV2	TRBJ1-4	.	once	TGTGCCAGCAGTGAACGGCGGGGGTTGACTAATGAAAAACTGTTTTTT	CASSERRGLTNEKLFF
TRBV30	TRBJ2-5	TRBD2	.	TGTGCCTGGAGTGACGCGGGGCTAGCGGGGGGACAAGAGACCCAGTACTTC	CAWSDAGLAGGQETQYF
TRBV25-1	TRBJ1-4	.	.	TGTGCCAGCAGTGGGGGTTTGGACAGCGGGGGACTGTTTTTT	CASSGGLDSGGLFF
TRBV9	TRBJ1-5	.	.	TGTGCCAGCAGCGTAGGCCAAGGAGGTAGCAATCAGCCCCAGCATTTT	CASSVGQGGSNQPQHF
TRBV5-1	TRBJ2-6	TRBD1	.	TGCGCCAGCAGCGTGCCGGGACAGGGGGCAGTATCTGGGGCCAACGTCCTGACTTTC	CASSVPGQGAVSGANVLTF
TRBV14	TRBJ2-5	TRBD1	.	TGTGCCAGCAGCGGGGGACAGATCAAAGAGACCCAGTACTTC	CASSGGQIKETQYF
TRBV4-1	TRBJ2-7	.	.	TGCGCCAGCAGCCAAGTGGGACTTATCTTCTACGAGCAGTACTTC	CASSQVGLIFYEQYF
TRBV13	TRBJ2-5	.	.	TGTGCCAGCAGCATCCGACAGGAACAAGAGACCCAGTACTTC	CASSIRQEQETQYF
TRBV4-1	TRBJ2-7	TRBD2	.	TGCGCCAGCAGCCACCACGGACTAGCGGGGTCTGCCTACGAGCAGTACTTC	CASSHHGLAGSAYEQYF
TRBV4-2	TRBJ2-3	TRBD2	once	TGTGCCAGCAGCCAACGCCCCGGGACTAGCGGCACAGATACGCAGTATTTT	CASSQRPGTSGTDTQYF
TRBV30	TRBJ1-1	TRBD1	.	TGTGCCTGGAGTGCGCATACGACAGGGGGCACTGAAGCTTTCTTT	CAWSAHTTGGTEAFF
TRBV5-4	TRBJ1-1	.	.	TGTGCCAGCAGCAACCGGGACCCCGGGAGGGCTTTCTTT	CASSNRDPGRAFF
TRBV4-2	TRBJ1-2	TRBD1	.	TGTGCCAGCAGCCAAGGCACGGGAACAGGGGGCTTTGGCTACACCTTC	CASSQGTGTGGFGYTF
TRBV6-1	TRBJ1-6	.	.	TGTGCCAGCAGTGGGGGCGGGATAACGGTAATTCGGGACCTCCACTTT	CASSGGGITVIRDLHF
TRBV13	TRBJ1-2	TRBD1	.	TGTGCCAGCAGTTTCGACAGGGAGTATGGCTACACCTTC	CASSFDREYGYTF
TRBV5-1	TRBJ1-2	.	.	TGCGCCAGCAGCTCCTTGCAGGGTAACTATGGCTACACCTTC	CASSSLQGNYGYTF
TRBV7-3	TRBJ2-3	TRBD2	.	TGTGCCAGCAGCCGGGGGGGCCCGGATACGCAGTATTTT	CASSRGGPDTQYF
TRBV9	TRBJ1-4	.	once	TGTGCCAGCAGCGAGGGACACCTAAATGAAAAACTGTTTTTT	CASSEGHLNEKLFF
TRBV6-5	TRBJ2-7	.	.	TGTGCCAGCAGTTCGGGTGGAGTCGCCTACGAGCAGTACTTC	CASSSGGVAYEQYF
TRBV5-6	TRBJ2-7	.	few	TGTGCCAGCAGCGAGGGCGCTTACGAGCAGTACTTC	CASSEGAYEQYF
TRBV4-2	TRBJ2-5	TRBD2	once	TGTGCCAGCAGCCCGAGCAGGACTAGCACCCAAGAGACCCAGTACTTC	CASSPSRTSTQETQYF
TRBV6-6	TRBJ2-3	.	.	TGTGCCAGCAATTGGACAGCCTGGGCGCAGTATTTT	CASNWTAWAQYF
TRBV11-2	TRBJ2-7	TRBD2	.	TGTGCCAGCAGCTGGACTAGCGGGGGTCACTACGAGCAGTACTTC	CASSWTSGGHYEQYF